Listed here are 2 T cell receptor beta chains from one sample, sequenced in a study of T cell changes during pregnancy in multiple sclerosis. Assay: immunoSEQ multiplex PCR; the TCRdb copy retains only in-frame clones and omits some. The profile shows tens of thousands of clones, almost 95% of them singletons. The specimen was CD4+ T cells from peripheral blood mononuclear cells, collected in the third trimester of pregnancy. These receptors all come from a female donor in good health, enrolled as a control in a pregnancy study.

The chain has TRBV7-2 and TRBJ2-4, with D perhaps TRBD1 (6 bases). V was trimmed by 3 bases and J by 6 bases, leaving 15 bases between them. Germline V gene data show CDR1 as SGHTA and CDR2 as FQGNSA. This CDR3 contains 15 residues. CDR3 bases: TGTGCCAGCAGCTTTCTGGGACAACAGGGAAACATTCAGTACTTC. It is translated as CASSFLGQQGNIQYF.

The chain is built from TRBV4-2 and TRBJ2-7; a possible D gene is TRBD2 (6 bases). CDR1 and CDR2 (germline): LGHNA, YNFKEQ. The V end lost 5 bases, the J end lost 3 bases, and 11 bases lay between the germline ends. The CDR3 spans 13 residues. The CDR3 region has the DNA TGTGCCAGCAGCGGGGGGACCGACTACGAGCAGTACTTC. It yields the protein CASSGGTDYEQYF.